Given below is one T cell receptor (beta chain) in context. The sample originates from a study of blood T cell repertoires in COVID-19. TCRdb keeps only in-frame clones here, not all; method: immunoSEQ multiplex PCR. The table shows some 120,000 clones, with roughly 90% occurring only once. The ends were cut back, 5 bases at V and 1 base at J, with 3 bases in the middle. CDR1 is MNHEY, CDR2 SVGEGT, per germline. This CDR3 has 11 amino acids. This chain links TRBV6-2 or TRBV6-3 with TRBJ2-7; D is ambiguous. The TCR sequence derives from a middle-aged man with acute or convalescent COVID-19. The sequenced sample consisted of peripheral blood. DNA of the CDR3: TGTGCCAGCAGTCCGTCCTACGAGCAGTACTTC. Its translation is CASSPSYEQYF.